This T cell receptor beta chain was recovered during a study of neurological immune-mediated disorders. This clonotype was picked up many times. TCRdb called the 5' RACE reads again in MiXCR, with one record for every CDR3 protein. This repertoire shows roughly 30,000 distinct CDR3 sequences, just over 6.5% found once; its top ten account for roughly 9%. Germline-derived CDR1 and CDR2 are SGHTA and FQGNSA. CDR3 length equals 17 residues. Trimming shortened V by 5 bases and J by 6 bases, and 20 bases separated the two germline ends. The receptor comes from a woman in her fifties or sixties in good health. The material sequenced was PBMCs. This chain joins TRBV7-2 and TRBJ1-6, with D maybe TRBD1 (5 bases). In nucleotides, the CDR3 is TGTGCCAGCAGCCCTCTCTGGGGCCGTACGGCTAATTCACCCCTCCACTTT. This translates into CASSPLWGRTANSPLHF. The full variable domain, with the rest looked up from reference TRBV7-2 and TRBJ1-6, is GAGVSQSPSNKVTEKGKDVELRCDPISGHTALYWYRQSLGQGLEFLIYFQGNSAPDKSGLPSDRFSAERTGGSVSTLTIQRTQQEDSAVYLCASSPLWGRTANSPLHFGNGTRLTVT.